The clone carrying this T cell receptor (beta chain) was counted at least ten times. What it binds is unknown. This sample was included in a study of human T cells and chemical hapten exposure. Notes on the study in general: Counts of TCRs above 1 in 1000 frequency stayed unchanged with DPC sensitization.

The time point here: patch test 2, 6 weeks after DPC sensitization. Regarding treatment: therapeutic diphenylcyclopropenone sensitization with weekly scalp DPC. Germline assignment: CDR1 MRHNA and CDR2 SNTAGT. V lost 3 bases and J lost 5; bases outside the gene matches: 4. The CDR3 extends over 14 amino acids. TCRdb processed the RACE reads anew with MiXCR; each CDR3 protein has one entry. The sample yields roughly 380,000 distinct CDR3 sequences, around 6% seen once. V and J are TRBV6-4 and TRBJ1-1; 9 bases agree with TRBD1. Sequences were derived from whole blood, sampled in connection with sensitization to the hapten diphenylcyclopropenone (DPC). The TCR sequence derives from a woman aged 18-29 years with alopecia areata. Some clones in this sample may be carry-over from other donors' samples. CDR3 sequence reads: CASSETGGATEAFF. In nucleotides, the CDR3 is TGTGCCAGCAGTGAAACAGGGGGCGCGACTGAAGCTTTCTTT.